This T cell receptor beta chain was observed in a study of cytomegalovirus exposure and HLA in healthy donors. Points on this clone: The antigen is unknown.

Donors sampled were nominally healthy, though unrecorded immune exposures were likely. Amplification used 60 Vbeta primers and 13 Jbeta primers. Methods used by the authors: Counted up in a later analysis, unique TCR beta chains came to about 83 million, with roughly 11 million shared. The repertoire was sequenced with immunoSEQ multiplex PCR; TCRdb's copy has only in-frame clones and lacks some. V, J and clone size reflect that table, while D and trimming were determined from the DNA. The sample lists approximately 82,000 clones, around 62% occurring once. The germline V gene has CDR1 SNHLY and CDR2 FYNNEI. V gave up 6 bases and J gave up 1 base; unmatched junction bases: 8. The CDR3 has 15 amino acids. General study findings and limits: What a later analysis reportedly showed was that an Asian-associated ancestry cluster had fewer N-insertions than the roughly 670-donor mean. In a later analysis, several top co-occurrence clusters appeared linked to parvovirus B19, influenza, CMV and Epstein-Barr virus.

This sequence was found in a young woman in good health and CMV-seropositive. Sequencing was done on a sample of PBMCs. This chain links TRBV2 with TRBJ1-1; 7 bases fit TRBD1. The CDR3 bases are TGTGCCAGCAGAGAGACAGGGCTTCAGAACACTGAAGCTTTCTTT. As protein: CASRETGLQNTEAFF.